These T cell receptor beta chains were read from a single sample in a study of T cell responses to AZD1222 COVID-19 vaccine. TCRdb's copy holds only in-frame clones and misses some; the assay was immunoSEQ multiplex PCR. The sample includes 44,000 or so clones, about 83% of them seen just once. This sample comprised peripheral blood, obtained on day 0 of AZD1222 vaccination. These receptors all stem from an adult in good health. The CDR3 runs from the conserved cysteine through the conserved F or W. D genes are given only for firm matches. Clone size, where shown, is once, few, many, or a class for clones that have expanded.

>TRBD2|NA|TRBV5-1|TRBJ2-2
TGCGCCAGCTACGACGGAGCGGGGTACACCGGGGAGCTGTTTTTT
CASYDGAGYTGELFF
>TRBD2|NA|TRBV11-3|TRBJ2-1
TGTGCCAGCAGTGAGGGCGGGAGGGCGGATGAGCAGTTCTTC
CASSEGGRADEQFF
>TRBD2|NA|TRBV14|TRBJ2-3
TGTGCCAGCAGCCCGCAGAGCGGGAGTCGAGATACGCAGTATTTT
CASSPQSGSRDTQYF
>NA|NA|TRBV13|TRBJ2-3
TGTGCCAGCAGCCACGATTCAGGAGATACGCAGTATTTT
CASSHDSGDTQYF
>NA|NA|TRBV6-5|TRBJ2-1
TGTGCCAGCAGTTTCTTGGATGAGCAGTTCTTC
CASSFLDEQFF
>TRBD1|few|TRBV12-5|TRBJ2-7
TGTGCTAGTGGCAGACAGGGTTTGGACGAGCAGTACTTC
CASGRQGLDEQYF
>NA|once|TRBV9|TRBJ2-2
TGTGCCAGCAGCCCATGGGGGAACACCGGGGAGCTGTTTTTT
CASSPWGNTGELFF
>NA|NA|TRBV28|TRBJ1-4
TGTGCCAGCAGTTTATCAGAGCCAACTAATGAAAAACTGTTTTTT
CASSLSEPTNEKLFF
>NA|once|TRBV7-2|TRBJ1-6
TGTGCCAGCAGCTTTACTAGCTCCTATAATTCACCCCTCCACTTT
CASSFTSSYNSPLHF
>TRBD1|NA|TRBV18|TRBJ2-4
TGTGCCAGCTCACCGGGACAGGTCAAAAACATTCAGTACTTC
CASSPGQVKNIQYF
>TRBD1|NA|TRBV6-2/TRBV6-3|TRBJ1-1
TGTGCCAGCAGTAGCAGACAGGGGGCGCGGGACACTGAAGCTTTCTTT
CASSSRQGARDTEAFF
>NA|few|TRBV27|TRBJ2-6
TGTGCCAGCAGTTCGACCGCCTTCTCTGGGGCCAACGTCCTGACTTTC
CASSSTAFSGANVLTF
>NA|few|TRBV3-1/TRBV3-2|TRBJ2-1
TGTGCCAGCAGCCAAGACCGCAGGGGAGAGCAGTTCTTC
CASSQDRRGEQFF
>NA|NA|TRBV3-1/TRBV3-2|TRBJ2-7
TGTGCCAGCAGCCAAGGGGGTCCCCCCTACGAGCAGTACTTC
CASSQGGPPYEQYF
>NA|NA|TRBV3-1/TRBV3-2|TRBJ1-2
TGTGCCAGCAGCCATAGGGGACGGACTTCCCTCTATGGCTACACCTTC
CASSHRGRTSLYGYTF
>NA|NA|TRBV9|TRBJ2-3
TGTGCCAGCAGCGTATCCGGCACAGATACGCAGTATTTT
CASSVSGTDTQYF
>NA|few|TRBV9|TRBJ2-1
TGTGCCAGCAGCGTAAGGCTTCTTAGCTCCTACAATGAGCAGTTCTTC
CASSVRLLSSYNEQFF
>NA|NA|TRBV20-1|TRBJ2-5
TGCAGTGCTCCGTACCAAGAGACCCAGTACTTC
CSAPYQETQYF